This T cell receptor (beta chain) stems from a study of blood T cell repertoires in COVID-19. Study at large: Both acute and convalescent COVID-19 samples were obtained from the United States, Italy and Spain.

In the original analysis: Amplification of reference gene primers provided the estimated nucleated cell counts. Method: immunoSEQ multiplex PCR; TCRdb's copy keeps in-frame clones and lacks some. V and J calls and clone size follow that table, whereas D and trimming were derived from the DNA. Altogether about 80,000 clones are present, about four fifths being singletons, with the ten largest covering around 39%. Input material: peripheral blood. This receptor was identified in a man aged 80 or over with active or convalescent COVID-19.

CDR3 sequence: CASTSDRGAFF. In DNA form, the CDR3 reads TGTGCCAGCACCTCGGACAGGGGCGCTTTCTTT. The chain recombines TRBV28 with TRBJ1-1; 9 bases map to TRBD1. Germline-derived CDR1 and CDR2 are MDHEN and SYDVKM. This CDR3 has 11 residues. The V and J ends lost 7 bases and 11 bases, in that order; junction bases with no gene match: 5.